A single sample is the source of the 19 T cell receptor beta chains below, sequenced in a study of T-cell reconstitution after alpha-beta-depleted transplantation in children. For TCRbeta, the library was prepared with unique molecular identifiers. In TCRdb, the PCR reads were re-called with MiXCR into one record per CDR3 protein. The sample yields fewer than 750,000 distinct CDR3 sequences, roughly 30% seen once. Material: PBMCs, obtained before TCRalphabeta/CD19-depleted stem cell transplant. The origin of the receptors is a boy in the first two years of life with Wiskott-Aldrich syndrome, due to receive a stem cell transplant.

V and J are TRBV18 and TRBJ2-7, with 9 bases that match TRBD2. The CDR3 has 15 amino acids. The ends lost 4 bases at V and 1 base at J; junction bases unmatched: 5. CDR1 and CDR2 (germline): KGHSH, LQKENI. The CDR3 spells CASSRPGLASYEQYF. The CDR3 coding sequence is TGTGCCAGCTCACGGCCGGGACTAGCATCCTACGAGCAGTACTTC. The variable domain in full, with the rest retrieved from reference TRBV18 and TRBJ2-7, is NAGVMQNPRHLVRRRGQEARLRCSPMKGHSHVYWYRQLPEEGLKFMVYLQKENIIDESGMPKERFSAEFPKEGPSILRIQQVVRGDSAAYFCASSRPGLASYEQYFGPGTRLTVT.

This clonotype was detected a few times. This chain links TRBV27 with TRBJ2-1; 10 nucleotides match TRBD2. In germline, CDR1 is MNHEY, CDR2 SMNVEV (reference sequence). The CDR3 has 17 residues. The J segment lost 2 bases and the V segment lost 5 bases, leaving 9 bases of the junction unmatched. CDR3 nucleotide sequence: TGTGCCAGCAGTCCGCTCGTTCTAGCGGGAGCCTACAATGAGCAGTTCTTC. Translated: CASSPLVLAGAYNEQFF.

The chain couples TRBV2 to TRBJ1-4, with no clear D. This CDR3 is built from 15 residues. Germline V gene lookup returns CDR1 SNHLY and CDR2 FYNNEI. V lost 8 bases, J lost 0 bases, and 13 bases lay in between. The CDR3 region is CASVFRGATNEKLFF. The CDR3 nucleotides are TGTGCCAGCGTGTTTCGGGGTGCAACTAATGAAAAACTGTTTTTT.

The sample holds a few counts of this clonotype. The chain has TRBV15 and TRBJ1-1; a weak D match, TRBD1 (6 bases). Trimming took 0 bases from V and 6 from J, leaving 11 bases between them. Germline lookup yields CDR1 LNHNV and CDR2 YYDKDF (reference sequence). This CDR3 has 14 amino acids. DNA for the CDR3: TGTGCCACCAGCAGAGATCAGAGGGGGGCTGAAGCTTTCTTT. It encodes CATSRDQRGAEAFF.

The chain has TRBV18 and TRBJ2-7; 7 bases are a match to TRBD2. V dropped 5 bases and J dropped 5; count of bases not matched to a gene: 15. CDR3 size: 16 residues. The germline V gene has CDR1 KGHSH and CDR2 LQKENI. Written as DNA, the CDR3 is TGTGCCAGCTCAACCGCCCTAGAAACTAGCGTCCACGAGCAGTACTTC. Amino acid sequence: CASSTALETSVHEQYF.

There are a few counts of this clonotype. The genes are TRBV4-1 and TRBJ2-1; D gene unclear. This CDR3 has 14 residues. The germline V gene encodes CDR1 MGHRA and CDR2 YSYEKL. Deletions cut 0 bases from V and 9 bases from J, with 12 bases between. The CDR3 bases are TGCGCCAGCAGCCAAGACACGACACGATTTGAGCAGTTCTTC. It encodes CASSQDTTRFEQFF.

This clonotype showed up just a few times. V usage is TRBV5-1 and J usage is TRBJ2-3; D is undetermined. The germline V gene encodes CDR1 SGHRS and CDR2 YFSETQ. The V end was cut by 3 bases, the J end by 7 bases, with 6 bases between. This CDR3 region has 11 residues. The CDR3 reads CASSSQYTQYF. The CDR3 DNA sequence: TGCGCCAGCAGCTCCCAGTATACGCAGTATTTT.

This clonotype was seen only a few times. The CDR3 spells CASSPELAGRTDTQYF. The CDR3 coding sequence is TGCGCCAGCAGCCCGGAACTAGCGGGACGCACAGATACGCAGTATTTT. The chain joins TRBV5-1 to TRBJ2-3; 10 positions match TRBD2. Germline CDR1 reads SGHRS; CDR2 reads YFSETQ. Trimming took 4 bases from V and 1 from J; bases not matched to a gene: 6. This CDR3 spans 16 amino acids.

This chain links TRBV5-1 with TRBJ2-1; unclear D gene. Deletions cut 4 bases from V and 8 bases from J, with 7 bases between. Germline CDR1 and CDR2: SGHRS and YFSETQ. The CDR3 runs to 11 residues. For the CDR3, the DNA is TGCGCCAGCAGCGCGGTCGATGAGCAGTTCTTC. This codes for CASSAVDEQFF.

The chain combines TRBV12-3 or TRBV12-4 with TRBJ1-1, with D tentatively TRBD1 (5 bases). The ends were cut back, 0 bases at V and 0 bases at J, with 11 bases in the middle. The CDR3 contains 16 residues. The DNA for the CDR3 is TGTGCCAGCAGTTTAGCTAGGGGCAGGGTGAACACTGAAGCTTTCTTT. Protein: CASSLARGRVNTEAFF.

This clonotype turned up a few times. The chain carries TRBV29-1 and TRBJ1-2; no firm D call. The CDR3 is 12 residues long. V lost 3 bases and J lost 4, with 9 bases in between. Germline V lookup: CDR1 SQVTM, CDR2 ANQGSEA. The CDR3 coding sequence is TGCAGCGTTGATGAGGAGGGCTATGGCTACACCTTC. It codes for CSVDEEGYGYTF.

This chain uses TRBV5-6 with TRBJ2-1; the match to TRBD2 covers 13 bases. CDR1 and CDR2 (germline): SGHDT, YYEEEE. V gave up 0 bases and J gave up 7 bases; unmatched junction bases: 7. This CDR3 spans 17 amino acids. The CDR3 DNA follows: TGTGCCAGCAGCTTGGGGCCGACTAGCGGGAGGTCGAATGAGCAGTTCTTC. Translated: CASSLGPTSGRSNEQFF.

V and J are TRBV20-1 and TRBJ2-1; no clear D. The CDR3 has 14 residues. The V end was cut by 3 bases, the J end by 1 base, with 10 bases between. Per the germline V gene, CDR1 is DFQATT and CDR2 is SNEGSKA (reference sequence). CDR3 nucleotides: TGCAGTGCTAGCCCAGCGTCGTCCTACAATGAGCAGTTCTTC. Translated: CSASPASSYNEQFF.

This clonotype showed up just once. The chain recombines TRBV20-1 with TRBJ2-7; maybe TRBD1 (6 bases). The CDR3 has 15 residues. Germline-derived CDR1 and CDR2 are DFQATT and SNEGSKA (reference sequence). Trimming removed 2 bases from V and 5 bases from J, with 19 bases in between. CDR3 region: CSARSERGKSDEQYF. DNA of the CDR3: TGCAGTGCTAGATCAGAGAGGGGGAAATCAGACGAGCAGTACTTC.

The V call is TRBV12-3 or TRBV12-4, the J call TRBJ1-2, with D maybe TRBD1 (6 bases). The length of the CDR3 is 13 residues. Trimming cost V 3 bases and J 8 bases, with 13 bases left between them. Here the CDR3 DNA reads TGTGCCAGCAGTTTGAGGGGGAGGCAGGGCTACACCTTC. Its translation: CASSLRGRQGYTF.

This clonotype was seen only a few times. The chain has TRBV6-2 or TRBV6-3 and TRBJ2-7; 8 bases map to TRBD2. The V gene end was trimmed by 6 bases and the J gene end by 0 bases; junction bases not matched to a gene: 10. The CDR3 is made up of 16 amino acids. CDR1 is MNHEY, CDR2 SVGEGT, per germline. CDR3 amino acids: CASRRGDAGGSYEQYF. In DNA, the CDR3 is TGTGCCAGCAGGCGGGGGGATGCCGGGGGCTCCTACGAGCAGTACTTC.

The table lists this clonotype with a few counts. The V call is TRBV2, the J call TRBJ2-4; no firm D call. CDR1 and CDR2 from the germline V gene are SNHLY and FYNNEI. V was shortened by 4 bases and J by 7 bases, with 8 bases between the two germline ends. This CDR3 has 12 residues. For the CDR3, the DNA is TGTGCCAGCAGTGCCCAAAGGAACATTCAGTACTTC. Its translation is CASSAQRNIQYF.

This clonotype came up many times. The J gene is TRBJ2-7, the V gene TRBV5-1; D is uncertain. V lost 0 bases and J lost 1, with 5 bases in between. CDR3 length equals 13 residues. Germline V lookup: CDR1 SGHRS, CDR2 YFSETQ. Here the CDR3 DNA reads TGCGCCAGCAGCTTGGCAGTTTCCTACGAGCAGTACTTC. Translated: CASSLAVSYEQYF.

J is TRBJ2-7 and V is TRBV28, with D unclear. Trimming removed 7 bases at V and 0 bases at J, with 13 bases between. Germline loops: CDR1 MDHEN, CDR2 SYDVKM. This CDR3 region has 14 residues. CDR3 region: CASNEPISSYEQYF. The CDR3 DNA sequence: TGTGCCAGCAACGAGCCAATAAGCTCCTACGAGCAGTACTTC.